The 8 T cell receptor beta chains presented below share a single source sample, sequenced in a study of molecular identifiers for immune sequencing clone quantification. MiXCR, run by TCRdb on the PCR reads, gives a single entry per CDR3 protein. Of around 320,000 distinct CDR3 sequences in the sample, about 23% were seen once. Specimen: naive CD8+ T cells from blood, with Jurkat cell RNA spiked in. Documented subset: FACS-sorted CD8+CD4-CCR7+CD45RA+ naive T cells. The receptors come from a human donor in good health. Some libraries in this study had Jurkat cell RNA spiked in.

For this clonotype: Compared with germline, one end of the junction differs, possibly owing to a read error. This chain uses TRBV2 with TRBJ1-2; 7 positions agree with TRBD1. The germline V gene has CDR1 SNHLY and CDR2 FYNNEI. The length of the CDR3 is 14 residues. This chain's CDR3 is CASSEGGGGYGHTF. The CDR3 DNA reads TGTGCCAGCAGTGAGGGAGGGGGCGGCTATGGCCACACCTTC.

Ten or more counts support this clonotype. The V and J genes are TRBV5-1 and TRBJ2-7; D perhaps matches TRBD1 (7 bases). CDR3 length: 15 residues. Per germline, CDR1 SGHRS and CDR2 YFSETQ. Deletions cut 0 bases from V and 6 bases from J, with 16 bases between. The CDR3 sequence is CASSLALRGAGEQYF. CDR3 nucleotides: TGCGCCAGCAGCTTGGCTCTCAGGGGGGCCGGCGAGCAGTACTTC.

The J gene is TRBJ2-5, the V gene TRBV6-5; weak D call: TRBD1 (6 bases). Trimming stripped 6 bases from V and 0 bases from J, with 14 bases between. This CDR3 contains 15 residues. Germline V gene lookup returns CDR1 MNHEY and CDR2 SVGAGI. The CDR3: CASSHLQGYQETQYF. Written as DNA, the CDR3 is TGTGCCAGCAGCCATCTACAGGGATACCAAGAGACCCAGTACTTC.

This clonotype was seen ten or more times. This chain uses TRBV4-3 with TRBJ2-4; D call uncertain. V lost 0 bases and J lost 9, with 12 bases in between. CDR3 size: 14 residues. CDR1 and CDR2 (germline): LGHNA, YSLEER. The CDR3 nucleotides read TGCGCCAGCAGCCAAGACGCGTTGTTTGGCATTCAGTACTTC. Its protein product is CASSQDALFGIQYF.

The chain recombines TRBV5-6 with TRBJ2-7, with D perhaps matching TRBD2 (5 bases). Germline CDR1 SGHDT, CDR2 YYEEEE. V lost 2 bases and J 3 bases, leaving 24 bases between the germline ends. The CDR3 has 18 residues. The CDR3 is CASSFARTFMEANYEQYF. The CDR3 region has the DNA TGTGCCAGCAGCTTTGCCCGGACCTTTATGGAGGCAAACTACGAGCAGTACTTC.

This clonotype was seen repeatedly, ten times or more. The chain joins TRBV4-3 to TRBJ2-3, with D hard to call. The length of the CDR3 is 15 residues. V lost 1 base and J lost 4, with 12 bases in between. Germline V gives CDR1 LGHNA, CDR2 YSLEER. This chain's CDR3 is CASSQAPRQSDTQYF. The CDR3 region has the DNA TGCGCCAGCAGCCAAGCCCCTAGGCAGTCAGATACGCAGTATTTT.

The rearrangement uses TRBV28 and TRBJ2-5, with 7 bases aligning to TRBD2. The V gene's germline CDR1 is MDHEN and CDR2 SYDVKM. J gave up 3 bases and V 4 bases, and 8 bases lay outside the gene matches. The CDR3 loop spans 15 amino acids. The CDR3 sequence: CASSSDGGGKETQYF. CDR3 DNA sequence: TGTGCCAGCAGTTCGGACGGCGGGGGAAAAGAGACCCAGTACTTC.

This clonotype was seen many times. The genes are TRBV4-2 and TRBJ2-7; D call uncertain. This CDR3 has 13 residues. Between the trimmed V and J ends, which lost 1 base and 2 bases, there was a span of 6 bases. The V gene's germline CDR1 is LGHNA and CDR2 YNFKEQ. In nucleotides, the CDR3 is TGTGCCAGCAGCCAAGGGAATACCTACGAGCAGTACTTC. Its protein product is CASSQGNTYEQYF.